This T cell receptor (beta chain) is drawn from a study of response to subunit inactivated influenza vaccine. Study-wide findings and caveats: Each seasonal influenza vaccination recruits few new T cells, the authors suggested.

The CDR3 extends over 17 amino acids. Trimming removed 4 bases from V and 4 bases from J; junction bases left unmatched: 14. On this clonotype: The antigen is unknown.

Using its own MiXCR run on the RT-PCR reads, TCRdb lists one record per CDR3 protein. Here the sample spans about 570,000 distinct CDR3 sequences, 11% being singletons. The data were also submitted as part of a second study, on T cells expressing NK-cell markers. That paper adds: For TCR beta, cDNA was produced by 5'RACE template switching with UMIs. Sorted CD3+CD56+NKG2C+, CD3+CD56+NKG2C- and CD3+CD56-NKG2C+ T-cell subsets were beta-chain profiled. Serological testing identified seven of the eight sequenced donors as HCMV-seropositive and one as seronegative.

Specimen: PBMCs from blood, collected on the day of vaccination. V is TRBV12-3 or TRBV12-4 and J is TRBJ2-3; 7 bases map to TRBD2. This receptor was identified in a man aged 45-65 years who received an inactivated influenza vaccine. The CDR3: CASSSPGLQVSSDTQYF. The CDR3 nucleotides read TGTGCCAGCAGTTCCCCGGGACTACAAGTTTCCTCAGATACGCAGTATTTT.